The 5 T cell receptor beta chains below come from one sample, sequenced in a study of blood T cell repertoires in COVID-19. Repertoires were generated with immunoSEQ multiplex PCR, while TCRdb's copy carries only in-frame clones and drops some. The data show some 150,000 clones, 83% seen once. The sequenced sample was peripheral blood. The receptors were sampled from a woman aged 55-69 years with COVID-19, enrolled during active disease.

The chain employs TRBV6-1 and TRBJ2-1, with TRBD2 identical over 10 bases. The trim removed 0 bases at V and 0 bases at J, leaving 5 bases unmatched. The germline V gene has CDR1 MNHNS and CDR2 SASEGT. This CDR3 comprises 18 residues. The CDR3 sequence is CASSEAWRTSGSYNEQFF. The CDR3 DNA reads as TGTGCCAGCAGTGAAGCTTGGAGGACTAGCGGCTCCTACAATGAGCAGTTCTTC.

The CDR3 DNA sequence: TGTGCCAGCTCACCGGTCGAAACTAGCACAGATACGCAGTATTTT. Its protein product is CASSPVETSTDTQYF. V usage is TRBV18 and J usage is TRBJ2-3; D is ambiguous. Germline CDR1 and CDR2: KGHSH and LQKENI. The CDR3 is made up of 15 amino acids. V lost 3 bases and J 0 bases, leaving 10 bases between the germline ends.

Remarks on this clone: At one of its ends the junction is not consistent with the germline gene, which may arise from a read error. The rearrangement uses TRBV6-6 and TRBJ1-5; 9 positions match TRBD1. Germline-derived CDR1 and CDR2 are MNHNY and SVGAGI (reference sequence). The CDR3 extends over 16 amino acids. The CDR3 DNA sequence: TGTGTCAGCAGTTACTTACAGGGGGCAATAACTCAGCCCCAGCATTTT. Translating it yields CVSSYLQGAITQPQHF.

V usage is TRBV9 and J usage is TRBJ1-5, with TRBD1 as a possible D gene (6 bases). Trimming removed 0 bases at V and 7 bases at J, with 14 bases between. The length of the CDR3 is 15 residues. Germline-derived CDR1 and CDR2 are SGDLS and YYNGEE. CDR3 region: CASSVAGGRGQPQHF. The CDR3 DNA sequence: TGTGCCAGCAGCGTAGCGGGGGGAAGGGGGCAGCCCCAGCATTTT.

The rearrangement uses TRBV19 and TRBJ2-2; 7 positions match TRBD1. In germline, CDR1 is LNHDA, CDR2 SQIVND (reference sequence). V shed 2 bases and J 2 bases; nucleotides not matched to a gene: 2. This CDR3 is built from 15 residues. CDR3 nucleotides: TGTGCCAGTAGTATAAGACAGGGTAACACCGGGGAGCTGTTTTTT. Amino acid sequence: CASSIRQGNTGELFF.